A selection of T cell receptor beta chains follows, all from one sample in a study of blood T cell repertoires in COVID-19. Some clones are missing from TCRdb's copy, which holds only in-frame ones; the method was immunoSEQ multiplex PCR. The profile covers roughly 200,000 clones, with about nine tenths appearing a single time and under 2% taken by the ten largest. Sequencing was done on a sample of peripheral blood. The receptors were gathered from a young man with active or convalescent COVID-19. The CDR3 runs from the conserved cysteine through the conserved F or W.

>TRBJ1-1|TRBV5-6
CASSPRLSNTEAFF
>TRBJ2-6|TRBV5-6
CASSLDRGRGLGANVLTF
>TRBJ2-2|TRBV12-5
CASGGDSLVTGELFF
>TRBJ1-4|TRBV5-8
CASGRTDEKLFF
>TRBJ1-1|TRBV27
CASTGRGGTEAFF
>TRBJ2-7|TRBV5-8
CASSRGYEQYF
>TRBJ1-2|TRBV15
CATSAGISNYGYTF
>TRBJ2-1|TRBV2
CASSPDRDNYNEQFF
>TRBJ1-1|TRBV10-3
CAISDWGQGRGSGEAFF
>TRBJ1-3|TRBV30
CAWSGGIFSGNTIYF
>TRBJ1-1|TRBV3-1/TRBV3-2
CASSRGQSNTEAFF
>TRBJ2-3|TRBV5-1
CASSKLSSADTDTQYF
>TRBJ2-3|TRBV12-3/TRBV12-4
CASRSRQDTQYF
>TRBJ1-4|TRBV4-1
CASSQAGTGEKLFF
>TRBJ2-7|TRBV4-2
CASSDDRGRDEQYF
>TRBJ2-7|TRBV15
CATSRDRARVYEQYF
>TRBJ2-7|TRBV27
CASSWDSSSYEQYF
>TRBJ1-2|TRBV4-2
CASSQVLSMDYGYTF
>TRBJ1-5|TRBV2
CASQIGTGFNQPQHF
>TRBJ2-7|TRBV5-6
CASSHKDGGASYEQYF
>TRBJ2-1|TRBV5-1
CASSINGGRSYNEQFF
>TRBJ2-3|TRBV7-9
CASSLDLGDYHTDTQYF
>TRBJ1-1|TRBV2
CASSRDTNTEAFF
>TRBJ2-5|TRBV3-1/TRBV3-2
CASSQRGLEETQYF
>TRBJ1-6|TRBV14
CASSQDRQGRLNSPLHF
>TRBJ2-3|TRBV12-5
CASGLLTDTQYF
>TRBJ2-2|TRBV7-8
CASSLFETATGELFF
>TRBJ1-6|TRBV4-1
CASSHPRQGLTYNSPLHF
>TRBJ1-3|TRBV6-2/TRBV6-3
CASSYQQGRNTIYF
>TRBJ2-5|TRBV3-1/TRBV3-2
CASSQTEGLPSQYF
>TRBJ1-5|TRBV19
CASSPRTGQSNQPQHF
>TRBJ1-2|TRBV30
CAWSVLRGYGYTF
>TRBJ2-3|TRBV7-3
CASSLLGTGTDTQYF
>TRBJ1-6|TRBV5-4
CASSADREGRNSPLHF
>TRBJ1-2|TRBV19
CASSTSDRVHGYTF
>TRBJ2-7|TRBV5-6
CASARRDRGGHEQYF
>TRBJ2-5|TRBV7-7
CASSSDRYAGGRGETQYF
>TRBJ1-4|TRBV12-5
CASGSGSSTNNEKLFF
>TRBJ2-1|TRBV7-2
CASSSQRVSYNEQFF
>TRBJ2-3|TRBV7-2
CASSFIGGIADTQYF
>TRBJ2-3|TRBV4-2
CASSPRLGADTQYF
>TRBJ1-2|TRBV13
CASSFGRVNYGYTF
>TRBJ2-3|TRBV5-1
CASSLSGGPDTQYF
>TRBJ1-2|TRBV19
CASRSLRGGNNYGYTF
>TRBJ1-2|TRBV9
CASGPHLEGNRSLGYGYTF
>TRBJ2-3|TRBV19
CASSKGKQALAGIFDTQYF
>TRBJ2-1|TRBV3-1/TRBV3-2
CASSQTGTGYRLDEQFF
>TRBJ2-4|TRBV2
CASSGSADIQYF
>TRBJ2-7|TRBV21-1
CASSTPTSGRGLQYF